These T cell receptor beta chains were read from a single sample in a study of shared clonotypes between healthy human individuals. The repertoire was sequenced with immunoSEQ multiplex PCR; TCRdb's copy has only in-frame clones and lacks some. The sample carries around 940,000 clones, 60% to 85% recorded once. Sequencing was performed on memory CD4+ T cells sorted from blood. The receptors originated from a young man in good health. Both conserved end residues are part of each CDR3. A D gene is named only where the DNA matches it firmly. Only some rows state a clone size, as once, few, many or a class for expanded clones.

V	J	D	size	CDR3	DNA
TRBV19	TRBJ1-5	.	few	CASSIVAGDNQPQHF	TGTGCCAGTAGTATCGTTGCAGGGGACAATCAGCCCCAGCATTTT
TRBV5-5	TRBJ1-1	.	.	CASSLQTRTEAFF	TGTGCCAGCAGCTTGCAGACCCGTACTGAAGCTTTCTTT
TRBV4-1	TRBJ2-1	.	.	CASSLSGDYEQFF	TGCGCCAGCAGCCTCTCCGGGGACTATGAGCAGTTCTTC
TRBV10-2	TRBJ1-5	.	.	CASSVPNQPQHF	TGCGCCAGCAGTGTCCCCAATCAGCCCCAGCATTTT
TRBV7-8	TRBJ1-5	.	.	CASSLAMQSNQPQHF	TGTGCCAGCAGCTTAGCGATGCAGAGCAATCAGCCCCAGCATTTT
TRBV7-6	TRBJ1-4	.	.	CASSLGLGANEKLFF	TGTGCCAGCAGCTTGGGGTTGGGGGCTAATGAAAAACTGTTTTTT
TRBV7-2	TRBJ1-5	TRBD1	.	CASSLDRGGWQPQHF	TGTGCCAGCAGCTTAGACAGGGGAGGTTGGCAGCCCCAGCATTTT
TRBV7-6	TRBJ2-7	.	.	CASSLARDYEQYF	TGTGCCAGCAGCTTAGCCAGAGACTACGAGCAGTACTTC
TRBV10-2	TRBJ2-2	.	few	CASSENRVTGELFF	TGCGCCAGCAGTGAGAACAGGGTGACCGGGGAGCTGTTTTTT
TRBV18	TRBJ2-1	TRBD2	.	CASSLGPGGLNEQFF	TGTGCCAGCTCACTGGGGCCGGGGGGGCTCAATGAGCAGTTCTTC
TRBV28	TRBJ2-3	.	.	CASINGGSTDTQYF	TGTGCCAGCATCAATGGCGGCAGCACAGATACGCAGTATTTT
TRBV7-9	TRBJ2-5	.	once	CASSLGSETQYF	TGTGCCAGCAGCTTAGGGTCGGAGACCCAGTACTTC
TRBV11-2	TRBJ2-3	.	.	CASSFAGRAADTQYF	TGTGCCAGCAGCTTTGCGGGACGGGCGGCAGATACGCAGTATTTT
TRBV11-2	TRBJ1-1	.	.	CASSRGRENTEAFF	TGTGCCAGCAGCAGGGGCAGGGAAAACACTGAAGCTTTCTTT
TRBV7-2	TRBJ2-7	.	few	CASSLGRISYEQYF	TGTGCCAGCAGCCTCGGACGTATCTCCTACGAGCAGTACTTC
TRBV5-5	TRBJ2-7	.	.	CASSLEDSYEQYF	TGTGCCAGCAGCTTGGAGGATTCCTACGAGCAGTACTTC
TRBV7-2	TRBJ2-1	TRBD2	.	CASSFRKPGRGSSYNEQFF	TGTGCCAGCAGCTTTCGAAAACCCGGGCGGGGGAGCTCCTACAATGAGCAGTTCTTC
TRBV9	TRBJ1-1	TRBD1	.	CANTPGQVGTEAFF	TGTGCCAACACCCCGGGACAGGTGGGCACTGAAGCTTTCTTT
TRBV30	TRBJ2-3	.	.	CAWSSLADTQYF	TGTGCCTGGAGTTCCCTGGCAGATACGCAGTATTTT
TRBV9	TRBJ2-7	.	.	CASSAAPGHQYEQYF	TGTGCCAGCAGCGCGGCGCCGGGACACCAATACGAGCAGTACTTC
TRBV5-1	TRBJ2-7	.	.	CASSLGLGGSRDEQYF	TGCGCCAGCAGCTTGGGACTTGGGGGTTCCCGCGACGAGCAGTACTTC